This is a list of T cell receptor beta chains from one sample in a study of graft-versus-host responses after intestinal transplantation. Assay used: immunoSEQ multiplex PCR; TCRdb lists only in-frame clones, some missing. The data contain 95,000 to 110,000 clones, approximately 94% of them singletons. No antigen is known for these receptors. The source material was unstimulated CD8+ T cells sorted from spleen or lymph node cells, sampled before intestinal transplant. The receptors were gathered from a human donor who received an intestinal transplant. CDR3s include the opening cysteine and the closing phenylalanine or tryptophan. D genes are given only for firm matches. Part of the rows lack a size; the others show once, few, many or a class for expanded clones.

size: .
J: TRBJ1-5
D: TRBD1
V: TRBV10-3
DNA: TGTGCCATCAGTCAACCCGGGACAGGGTTACTAGGCAATCAGCCCCAGCATTTT
CDR3: CAISQPGTGLLGNQPQHF

size: .
J: TRBJ2-7
D: TRBD1
V: TRBV7-9
DNA: TGTGCCAGCAGCCGGACAGGGGGTGGCCACGAGCAGTACTTC
CDR3: CASSRTGGGHEQYF

size: .
J: TRBJ2-7
D: .
V: TRBV9
DNA: TGTGCCAGCAGCCCCTCCCAGGTTTCGTACGAGCAGTACTTC
CDR3: CASSPSQVSYEQYF

size: .
J: TRBJ2-7
D: .
V: TRBV4-2
DNA: TGTGCCAGCAGCCAAACGGGGGACGAGCAGTACTTC
CDR3: CASSQTGDEQYF

size: once
J: TRBJ1-1
D: TRBD1
V: TRBV7-9
DNA: TGTGCCAGCAGCTTAGAAAACAGGGGGACTGGCGCTGAAGCTTTCTTT
CDR3: CASSLENRGTGAEAFF

size: .
J: TRBJ2-7
D: .
V: TRBV7-9
DNA: TGTGCCAGCAGCTCCCAGGGGAACTCCTACGAGCAGTACTTC
CDR3: CASSSQGNSYEQYF

size: few
J: TRBJ2-7
D: .
V: TRBV7-9
DNA: TGTGCCAGCAGCTTTCCCGTCTACAGGGCAGAGCAGTACTTC
CDR3: CASSFPVYRAEQYF

size: .
J: TRBJ2-2
D: TRBD1
V: TRBV15
DNA: TGTGCCACGTCGAGACAGGGCGGCACCGGGGAGCTGTTTTTT
CDR3: CATSRQGGTGELFF

size: .
J: TRBJ2-3
D: .
V: TRBV4-1
DNA: TGCGCCAGCAGCCAAGCAGATACGCAGTATTTT
CDR3: CASSQADTQYF

size: .
J: TRBJ2-3
D: TRBD1
V: TRBV5-4
DNA: TGTGCCAGCAGCTCCGGGACAGGGTACGCCACAGATACGCAGTATTTT
CDR3: CASSSGTGYATDTQYF

size: .
J: TRBJ2-1
D: TRBD2
V: TRBV27
DNA: TGTGCCAGCAGTGCCGATTGGACTAGCGGGGGTTATGAGCAGTTCTTC
CDR3: CASSADWTSGGYEQFF

size: .
J: TRBJ2-3
D: TRBD2
V: TRBV5-6
DNA: TGTGCCAGCAGTTGGACTAGCGGGGCCCCAGATACGCAGTATTTT
CDR3: CASSWTSGAPDTQYF

size: .
J: TRBJ2-7
D: TRBD2
V: TRBV5-6
DNA: TGTGCCAGCAGCTCCCCCCTAGCGGGGGCCCCCTTCTACGAGCAGTACTTC
CDR3: CASSSPLAGAPFYEQYF

size: .
J: TRBJ1-2
D: TRBD1
V: TRBV30
DNA: TGTGCCTGGAGTAAAGGACAGGGGTTCTATGGCTACACCTTC
CDR3: CAWSKGQGFYGYTF

size: .
J: TRBJ2-5
D: .
V: TRBV5-3
DNA: TGTGCCAGAAGCTTGGTCATAAGGGAGGGTGGGGGCTTCCAAGAGACCCAGTACTTC
CDR3: CARSLVIREGGGFQETQYF

size: .
J: TRBJ2-7
D: TRBD2
V: TRBV6-5
DNA: TGTGCCAGCAGTTACTCTCTAGCGGGGGGCTCCTACGAGCAGTACTTC
CDR3: CASSYSLAGGSYEQYF

size: .
J: TRBJ1-1
D: .
V: TRBV11-2
DNA: TGTGCCAGCAGTCCCTGGAGGGGTGATAACACTGAAGCTTTCTTT
CDR3: CASSPWRGDNTEAFF

size: .
J: TRBJ2-3
D: .
V: TRBV11-3
DNA: TGTGCCAGCAGCTTAGGGGGGGCCGACGCAGATACGCAGTATTTT
CDR3: CASSLGGADADTQYF

size: .
J: TRBJ1-3
D: .
V: TRBV28
DNA: TGTGCCAGCAGTTTAGAGATATCTGGAAACACCATATATTTT
CDR3: CASSLEISGNTIYF

size: .
J: TRBJ2-7
D: .
V: TRBV5-1
DNA: TGCGCCAGCAGGCGGACGGGGACCGACGAGCAGTACTTC
CDR3: CASRRTGTDEQYF

size: once
J: TRBJ1-2
D: .
V: TRBV2
DNA: TGTGCCAGCACCCGGGGCCCCACAGAGAACTATGGCTACACCTTC
CDR3: CASTRGPTENYGYTF

size: .
J: TRBJ2-5
D: .
V: TRBV6-1
DNA: TGTGCCAGCAGTTCGACGCATATAGAGACCCAGTACTTC
CDR3: CASSSTHIETQYF

size: .
J: TRBJ2-1
D: TRBD1
V: TRBV11-3
DNA: TGTGCCAGCAGCTTAGGAGGGACAGGGAACCAGGATGAGCAGTTCTTC
CDR3: CASSLGGTGNQDEQFF

size: once
J: TRBJ2-3
D: .
V: TRBV12-5
DNA: TGTGCTAGTGGTTTGGTACAGACAGATACGCAGTATTTT
CDR3: CASGLVQTDTQYF

size: .
J: TRBJ2-7
D: .
V: TRBV7-9
DNA: TGTGCCAGCAGCTTAGAAGGGACTCCAAGCTCCTACGAGCAGTACTTC
CDR3: CASSLEGTPSSYEQYF

size: few
J: TRBJ2-4
D: .
V: TRBV13
DNA: TGTGCCAGCAGCCCCCGCGGACAGGCGGGGAAAAACATTCAGTACTTC
CDR3: CASSPRGQAGKNIQYF

size: .
J: TRBJ2-3
D: .
V: TRBV2
DNA: TGTGCCAGCTCGGACTACCTTAGCACAGATACGCAGTATTTT
CDR3: CASSDYLSTDTQYF

size: .
J: TRBJ2-5
D: .
V: TRBV27
DNA: TGTGCCAGCGAAGGCTCCACGGGGACCCAGTACTTC
CDR3: CASEGSTGTQYF

size: .
J: TRBJ2-7
D: TRBD1
V: TRBV7-9
DNA: TGTGCCAGCACTGGGACAGGCAAAAACTACGAGCAGTACTTC
CDR3: CASTGTGKNYEQYF

size: .
J: TRBJ1-4
D: .
V: TRBV5-3
DNA: TGTGCCAGAAGCTTGAGGGGCCAGGGCGAAAATGAAAAACTGTTTTTT
CDR3: CARSLRGQGENEKLFF

size: .
J: TRBJ2-1
D: TRBD1
V: TRBV6-5
DNA: TGTGCCAGCAGCCACCGGGACAGCTTATACAATGAGCAGTTCTTC
CDR3: CASSHRDSLYNEQFF

size: .
J: TRBJ1-5
D: .
V: TRBV4-1
DNA: TGCGCCAGCAGCCTGGGGTATTATAGCAATCAGCCCCAGCATTTT
CDR3: CASSLGYYSNQPQHF

size: .
J: TRBJ1-1
D: .
V: TRBV27
DNA: TGTGCCAGCAGTTTCATAGGGAACACTGAAGCTTTCTTT
CDR3: CASSFIGNTEAFF

size: .
J: TRBJ1-2
D: .
V: TRBV15
DNA: TGTGCCACCAGCAGAGTCACGAGAAACTATGGCTACACCTTC
CDR3: CATSRVTRNYGYTF

size: .
J: TRBJ2-3
D: TRBD1
V: TRBV4-1
DNA: TGCGCCAGCAGCCAAGATCACAGGGACAGGGCAGATACGCAGTATTTT
CDR3: CASSQDHRDRADTQYF

size: .
J: TRBJ2-7
D: TRBD1
V: TRBV13
DNA: TGTGCCAGCAGCACCGACAGGGTATCGGTCTACGAGCAGTACTTC
CDR3: CASSTDRVSVYEQYF

size: .
J: TRBJ2-7
D: TRBD1
V: TRBV4-1
DNA: TGCGCCAGCAGCCCAACGACAGGGCCTACCTACGAGCAGTACTTC
CDR3: CASSPTTGPTYEQYF

size: .
J: TRBJ2-7
D: .
V: TRBV4-1
DNA: TGCGCCAGCAGCCAAGAAGAGGGAAACGACGAGCAGTACTTC
CDR3: CASSQEEGNDEQYF

size: .
J: TRBJ2-1
D: .
V: TRBV29-1
DNA: TGCAGCGTTGAAGGGGGGAAGCTAGAACTCAACTACAATGAGCAGTTCTTC
CDR3: CSVEGGKLELNYNEQFF

size: .
J: TRBJ1-5
D: TRBD1
V: TRBV15
DNA: TGTGCCACCAGCAGACCGGGACAGAATAGCAATCAGCCCCAGCATTTT
CDR3: CATSRPGQNSNQPQHF

size: .
J: TRBJ2-5
D: TRBD2
V: TRBV5-1
DNA: TGCGCCAGCAGCCCTACTCTGCGGCTGGCGGGGGGGGGCCAAGAGACCCAGTACTTC
CDR3: CASSPTLRLAGGGQETQYF

size: .
J: TRBJ2-7
D: TRBD2
V: TRBV5-1
DNA: TGCGCCAGCAGCTTGGCCGGGGGGGGCTACGAGCAGTACTTC
CDR3: CASSLAGGGYEQYF

size: .
J: TRBJ2-1
D: .
V: TRBV5-1
DNA: TGCGCCAGTGAGACCGGGTCCTCGGGGTCCTACAATGAGCAGTTCTTC
CDR3: CASETGSSGSYNEQFF